This T cell receptor beta chain was obtained from a study of response to subunit inactivated influenza vaccine. Study-wide findings and caveats: T cells newly recruited by each seasonal influenza vaccination are few, the authors suggested.

Trimming removed 0 bases at V and 4 bases at J, with 10 bases between. The CDR3 loop spans 15 amino acids. Germline-derived CDR1 and CDR2 are MGHRA and YSYEKL. TCRdb reprocessed the RT-PCR reads via MiXCR and lists one record per CDR3 protein. The sample shows 700,000 to 800,000 distinct CDR3 sequences, less than 20% of them seen only once. This clonotype was found a few times. No antigen is known for it. This chain joins TRBV4-1 and TRBJ2-1; D unclear. The starting material was PBMCs from blood, obtained 5 to 6 days after vaccination. The clonotype originates from a man in his fifties who received an inactivated influenza vaccine. The CDR3: CASSQDPETYNEQFF. The CDR3 DNA is TGCGCCAGCAGCCAAGATCCGGAGACATACAATGAGCAGTTCTTC.